The 28 T cell receptor beta chains below all came from one sample that was sequenced in a study of CD8 T cells in ankylosing spondylitis. In TCRdb, the 5' RACE reads were re-called with MiXCR into one record per CDR3 protein. This sample carries about 540,000 distinct CDR3 sequences, approximately 12% of them seen once, and the ten largest clones take around 6.8%. Study conclusions and caveats: Seemingly characteristic of ankylosing spondylitis blood was a TCR beta motif consisting of under ten highly homologous variants.

For these TCRs, the target antigens are not known. The sequenced sample was blood, either unsorted or a sorted T cell fraction (not recorded which). These receptors all come from a male donor with ankylosing spondylitis.

This clonotype was recorded a few times. This chain uses TRBV15 with TRBJ2-7; D gene uncertain. Between the trimmed V and J ends, which lost 4 bases and 1 base, there was a span of 11 bases. Germline V gene data show CDR1 as LNHNV and CDR2 as YYDKDF (reference sequence). The CDR3 totals 14 residues. This CDR3 reads CATSNSDASYEQYF. For the CDR3, the DNA is TGTGCCACCAGCAACTCGGACGCTTCCTACGAGCAGTACTTC.

This clonotype was detected ten times or more. This chain connects TRBV20-1 to TRBJ2-7; TRBD2 agrees at 11 bases. CDR1 is DFQATT, CDR2 SNEGSKA, per germline (reference sequence). Trimming removed 3 bases from V and 4 bases from J; junction bases left unmatched: 5. The CDR3 runs 14 residues. The CDR3 sequence is CSASSGRGRYEQYV. The CDR3 nucleotides read TGCAGTGCTAGTAGCGGGAGGGGACGATACGAGCAGTACGTC.

The rearrangement uses TRBV20-1 and TRBJ2-3, with 9 bases that match TRBD2. In germline, CDR1 is DFQATT, CDR2 SNEGSKA (reference sequence). The CDR3 is 15 amino acids. V gave up 2 bases and J gave up 4 bases; unmatched junction bases: 7. The CDR3 sequence is CSARSLAGPPDTQYF. DNA of the CDR3: TGCAGTGCTAGAAGTCTAGCGGGGCCCCCAGATACGCAGTATTTT.

This clonotype was picked up a small number of times. The chain links TRBV20-1 to TRBJ2-3; 7 bases fit TRBD1. The CDR3 covers 14 residues. The V and J ends lost 2 bases and 2 bases, in that order; junction bases with no gene match: 4. The germline CDR1 and CDR2 sequences are DFQATT and SNEGSKA (reference sequence). CDR3 region: CSARSGQFTDTQYF. The CDR3, as DNA: TGCAGTGCTAGATCGGGACAGTTCACAGATACGCAGTATTTT.

This clonotype was seen ten or more times. The rearrangement joins TRBV20-1 to TRBJ1-5; D unclear. Trimming took 1 base from V and 3 from J, leaving 7 bases between them. The CDR3 length is 13 residues. Germline assignment: CDR1 DFQATT and CDR2 SNEGSKA (reference sequence). The CDR3 coding sequence is TGCAGTGCTAGAGTCTTGGACAATCAGCCCCAGCATTTT. Protein sequence: CSARVLDNQPQHF.

This clonotype was observed a few times. V gene TRBV20-1 combines with J gene TRBJ1-1; D is perhaps TRBD1 (6 bases). CDR1 and CDR2 from the germline V gene are DFQATT and SNEGSKA (reference sequence). The V end was cut by 4 bases, the J end by 4 bases, with 10 bases between. The CDR3 is 12 residues long. The CDR3 loop is CSATVGGTEAFF. In DNA form, the CDR3 reads TGCAGTGCTACGGTAGGGGGCACTGAAGCTTTCTTT.

The genes are TRBV11-3 and TRBJ1-1; D possibly corresponds to TRBD1 (6 bases). The CDR3 loop spans 12 amino acids. Germline-derived CDR1 and CDR2 are SGHNT and YENEEA. V lost 5 bases and J lost 6, with 10 bases in between. The CDR3: CASSEQGSEAFF. In nucleotides, the CDR3 is TGTGCCAGCAGCGAACAGGGCTCTGAAGCTTTCTTT. The whole variable domain, remainder taken from reference TRBV11-3 and TRBJ1-1, is EAGVVQSPRYKIIEKKQPVAFWCNPISGHNTLYWYLQNLGQGPELLIRYENEEAVDDSQLPKDRFSAERLKGVDSTLKIQPAELGDSAVYLCASSEQGSEAFFGQGTRLTVV.

V usage is TRBV7-9 and J usage is TRBJ2-6; maybe TRBD2 (6 bases). Germline lookup yields CDR1 SEHNR and CDR2 FQNEAQ (reference sequence). Trimming removed 5 bases from V and 2 bases from J, with 10 bases in between. The CDR3 runs 15 residues. The CDR3 is CASSPRRAGANVLTF. Here the CDR3 DNA reads TGTGCCAGCAGCCCCAGGAGGGCTGGGGCCAACGTCCTGACTTTC.

This clonotype has a count of ten or more. The chain couples TRBV5-5 to TRBJ2-7, with 7 bases matching TRBD1. The CDR3 totals 14 residues. Unmatched junction bases numbered 14, after V lost 9 bases and J lost 5 bases. CDR1 SGHKS and CDR2 YYEKEE come from the germline V gene (reference sequence). The CDR3 region has the DNA TGTGCCACCACCCGCCGGGACAGTAGGGACGAGCAGTACTTC. This translates into CATTRRDSRDEQYF. The full variable domain, with the rest looked up from reference TRBV5-5 and TRBJ2-7, is DAGVTQSPTHLIKTRGQQVTLRCSPISGHKSVSWYQQVLGQGPQFIFQYYEKEERGRGNFPDRFSARQFPNYSSELNVNALLLGDSALYLCATTRRDSRDEQYFGPGTRLTVT.

The rearrangement uses TRBV4-2 and TRBJ1-4, with D hard to call. Germline CDR1 reads LGHNA; CDR2 reads YNFKEQ. The ends were cut back, 5 bases at V and 7 bases at J, with 23 bases in the middle. CDR3 length: 17 residues. The CDR3 here is CASSEGNQWRRIEKLFF. DNA of the CDR3: TGTGCCAGCAGCGAGGGAAATCAGTGGCGAAGAATTGAAAAACTGTTTTTT.

The table lists this clonotype with a few counts. This sequence joins TRBV28 and TRBJ2-1; 8 nucleotides match TRBD1. The CDR3 has 14 residues. CDR1 is MDHEN, CDR2 SYDVKM, per germline. J gave up 8 bases and V 7 bases, and 10 bases lay outside the gene matches. DNA for the CDR3: TGTGCCAGCAATCTAGAACAGGGGGGATATGAGCAGTTCTTC. Encoded protein: CASNLEQGGYEQFF.

This clonotype was seen more than once but under ten times. The chain carries TRBV2 and TRBJ2-1; D is perhaps TRBD2 (6 bases). The V gene lost 7 bases and the J gene lost 9 bases, with 19 bases spanning the gap. The CDR3 runs to 14 residues. CDR1 is SNHLY and CDR2 is FYNNEI in the germline V gene. The CDR3 bases are TGTGCCAGCAAGGGCCGGGAGCAATCAATTGAGCAGTTCTTC. Its protein is CASKGREQSIEQFF.

This clonotype was recorded many times. The chain employs TRBV3-1 and TRBJ2-1; a possible D gene is TRBD2 (5 bases). Trimming left V 0 bases short and J 8 bases short, with 5 bases between. CDR1 LGHDT and CDR2 YNNKEL come from the germline V gene (reference sequence). The CDR3 covers 12 residues. CDR3 region: CASSQDGDEQFF. CDR3 coding DNA: TGTGCCAGCAGCCAAGACGGGGATGAGCAGTTCTTC.

This clonotype was counted only a few times. This sequence joins TRBV7-7 and TRBJ2-5, with 9 bases aligning to TRBD2. The CDR3 covers 15 residues. V lost 5 bases and J lost 5; bases outside the gene matches: 9. Per germline, CDR1 SSHAT and CDR2 FNYEAQ (reference sequence). CDR3: CASSLRLAGAETQYF. The DNA of the CDR3 is TGTGCCAGCAGCCTACGATTAGCGGGAGCGGAGACCCAGTACTTC.

The chain recombines TRBV20-1 with TRBJ2-7, with 8 bases aligning to TRBD1. CDR1 is DFQATT, CDR2 SNEGSKA, per germline (reference sequence). The V and J ends lost 0 bases and 2 bases, in that order; junction bases with no gene match: 6. CDR3 length equals 15 residues. CDR3 coding DNA: TGCAGTGCTAGAGATCCGGGGACAGGAGCCTACGAGCAGTACTTC. It is translated as CSARDPGTGAYEQYF.

This clonotype was detected a few times. V usage is TRBV3-1 and J usage is TRBJ2-7; D is unresolved. Per the germline V gene, CDR1 is LGHDT and CDR2 is YNNKEL (reference sequence). The CDR3 spans 11 residues. The V end was cut by 0 bases, the J end by 9 bases, with 6 bases between. In DNA, the CDR3 is TGTGCCAGCAGCCAAGAAGGGCGGCAGTACTTC. Translation gives CASSQEGRQYF.

The chain links TRBV7-9 to TRBJ2-3; TRBD1 or TRBD2 may be the D gene (6 bases each). V was pared by 7 bases and J by 1 base, with 18 bases between. CDR1 is SEHNR, CDR2 FQNEAQ, per germline (reference sequence). CDR3 length: 16 amino acids. CDR3 protein: CASKRGAGVGTDTQYF. As DNA, the CDR3 is TGTGCCAGCAAGAGGGGGGCAGGGGTGGGCACAGATACGCAGTATTTT.

This clonotype showed up just a few times. The gene calls are TRBV19 and TRBJ1-5; tentative D call: TRBD1 (5 bases). Germline V lookup: CDR1 LNHDA, CDR2 SQIVND (reference sequence). The CDR3 totals 13 residues. V was trimmed by 7 bases and J by 7 bases, leaving 14 bases between them. The chain's CDR3 is CASTGGLGQPQHF. The CDR3 DNA sequence: TGTGCCAGTACCGGGGGTCTGGGCCAGCCCCAGCATTTT.

This clonotype was picked up many times. The chain links TRBV12-3 or TRBV12-4 to TRBJ2-1; 10 bases match TRBD1. V shed 4 bases, J shed 8 bases, and the junction held 5 bases outside the gene matches. This CDR3 region has 14 residues. The CDR3 spells CASSSGQGLDEQFF. The CDR3 DNA reads as TGTGCCAGCAGTTCGGGACAGGGGTTGGATGAGCAGTTCTTC.

The J gene is TRBJ2-3, the V gene TRBV10-3; D is possibly TRBD2 (5 bases). The CDR3 consists of 13 residues. Germline V CDR1 and CDR2: ENHRY, SYGVKD. V lost 2 bases and J 4 bases, leaving 7 bases between the germline ends. CDR3 bases: TGTGCCATCAGTGAGGCGGGCGCAGATACGCAGTATTTT. Protein: CAISEAGADTQYF.

V is TRBV24-1 and J is TRBJ1-5; 7 nucleotides match TRBD1. There are 14 residues in the CDR3. Germline trimming cut 4 bases from V and 1 base from J; bases unmatched to any gene: 0. In germline, CDR1 is KGHDR, CDR2 SFDVKD. Here the CDR3 DNA reads TGTGCCACCAGTGAAGGGGGCAGCAATCAGCCCCAGCATTTT. Protein sequence: CATSEGGSNQPQHF.

This clonotype was picked up a small number of times. In nucleotides, the CDR3 is TGCGCCAGCAGGCCCGCGCCGGCAGGTACAGAGACCCAGTACTTC. This gives the protein CASRPAPAGTETQYF. This chain connects TRBV5-1 to TRBJ2-5, with D uncertain. Looked up from germline, CDR1 is SGHRS and CDR2 is YFSETQ. The CDR3 has 15 amino acids. Trimming stripped 5 bases from V and 4 bases from J, with 18 bases between.

This clonotype was detected only a few times. The chain joins TRBV4-2 to TRBJ2-5; 9 positions agree with TRBD2. V gave up 0 bases and J gave up 2 bases; unmatched junction bases: 7. The CDR3 runs 17 residues. The V gene's germline CDR1 is LGHNA and CDR2 YNFKEQ. The CDR3 region is CASSQDLLAGQQETQYF. CDR3 DNA sequence: TGTGCCAGCAGCCAAGATCTCCTAGCGGGGCAACAAGAGACCCAGTACTTC.

The chain joins TRBV3-1 to TRBJ1-1; 7 bases are a match to TRBD1. The CDR3 has 15 residues. CDR1 LGHDT and CDR2 YNNKEL come from the germline V gene (reference sequence). Trimming took 0 bases from V and 7 from J; bases not matched to a gene: 8. CDR3 DNA sequence: TGTGCCAGCAGCCAAGATCTAGACAGGGCGGGTGAAGCTTTCTTT. It codes for CASSQDLDRAGEAFF. The variable domain in full, completed from reference TRBV3-1 and TRBJ1-1, reads DTAVSQTPKYLVTQMGNDKSIKCEQNLGHDTMYWYKQDSKKFLKIMFSYNNKELIINETVPNRFSPKSPDKAHLNLHINSLELGDSAVYFCASSQDLDRAGEAFFGQGTRLTVV.

This chain joins TRBV5-1 and TRBJ2-7; the D is unclear. The CDR3 loop spans 12 amino acids. Looked up from germline, CDR1 is SGHRS and CDR2 is YFSETQ. V dropped 1 base and J dropped 6 bases, with 8 bases sitting between them. CDR3 nucleotides: TGCGCCAGCAGCTTGAGTGTGTCCGAGCAGTACTTC. Translation: CASSLSVSEQYF.

This chain uses TRBV29-1 with TRBJ2-1; TRBD2 matches 10 bases. Trimming took 6 bases from V and 6 from J; bases not matched to a gene: 11. The CDR3 length is 15 residues. Germline assignment: CDR1 SQVTM and CDR2 ANQGSEA. The CDR3 DNA follows: TGCAGCGTCCCTACTAGCGGGAATTTGATCAATGAGCAGTTCTTC. Protein: CSVPTSGNLINEQFF.

The rearrangement uses TRBV20-1 and TRBJ2-2, with TRBD2 as a possible D gene (5 bases). V was shortened by 0 bases and J by 6 bases, with 8 bases between the two germline ends. Germline CDR1 DFQATT, CDR2 SNEGSKA (reference sequence). The CDR3 runs to 13 residues. As DNA, the CDR3 is TGCAGTGCTAGAGATTTGAGGGCCGGGGAGCTGTTTTTT. This sequence encodes CSARDLRAGELFF.

The rearrangement links TRBV18 to TRBJ1-5, with D perhaps matching TRBD1 (6 bases). CDR1 is KGHSH, CDR2 LQKENI, per germline. The CDR3 runs 13 residues. Trimming shortened V by 7 bases and J by 5 bases, and 12 bases separated the two germline ends. CDR3 DNA sequence: TGTGCCAGCTGCCGGGACACGGATCAGCCCCAGCATTTT. This sequence encodes CASCRDTDQPQHF.